This T cell receptor beta chain was profiled in a study of Graves' ophthalmopathy and Graves' hyperthyroidism. This clonotype was picked up many times. The authors amplified TCR beta CDR3 regions from RNA transcripts. Following a first-round RT-PCR that used HTBI primers, a second-round multiplex PCR was carried out. Each CDR3 protein gets one entry after TCRdb re-called the multiplex PCR reads with MiXCR. The sample lists 650,000 to 900,000 distinct CDR3 sequences, approximately 40% occurring once. The CDR3 length is 15 residues. The ends were cut back, 3 bases at V and 2 bases at J, with 10 bases in the middle.

The TCR originated in an adult man with Graves' ophthalmopathy. The V and J genes are TRBV12-3 or TRBV12-4 and TRBJ2-2; D is possibly TRBD2 (6 bases). Sequenced input: peripheral blood. CDR3 in DNA: TGTGCCAGCAGTTTCGAGCGGGCCAACACCGGGGAGCTGTTTTTT. This gives the protein CASSFERANTGELFF.